This T cell receptor (beta chain) was retrieved from a study of human T cells and chemical hapten exposure. Study as a whole: Throughout the approximately 26-week study, diphenylcyclopropenone was applied weekly to the patients' scalps.

The CDR3 is 12 residues long. V was cut by 4 bases and J by 7 bases, with 10 bases left in between. Germline CDR1 MNHEY, CDR2 SVGAGI. Time point defined: pre-sensitization, week 0. Specified treatment: therapeutic diphenylcyclopropenone sensitization with weekly scalp DPC. In the authors' methods: Sample TCR counts, which ranged from about 20,000 to 700,000, had a median of roughly 96,000. TCRdb itself ran the RACE reads through MiXCR, one entry per CDR3 protein. These V and J calls rely on TCRdb rather than the paper's analysis. The repertoire holds some 400,000 distinct CDR3 sequences, with approximately 5.1% as singletons.

The material sequenced was whole blood, taken in connection with sensitization to the hapten diphenylcyclopropenone (DPC). This TCR derives from a woman aged 45-60 years with alopecia areata. Some clones in this sample may be carry-over from other donors' samples. The chain carries TRBV6-5 and TRBJ1-1; D unclear. DNA of the CDR3: TGTGCCAGCAGTTCCAATGGCGGTGAAGCTTTCTTT. Residues: CASSSNGGEAFF.